This T cell receptor beta chain stems from a study of blood T cell repertoires in COVID-19. TCRdb keeps only in-frame clones here, not all; method: immunoSEQ multiplex PCR. The table includes 100,000 to 150,000 clones, 65% to 90% detected once. CDR3 size: 14 residues. V was trimmed by 1 base and J by 4 bases, leaving 10 bases between them. The germline gives CDR1 MGHRA, CDR2 YSYEKL. The TCR was taken from a woman older than 75 with acute or convalescent COVID-19. Sample: peripheral blood. The V gene is TRBV4-1, the J gene TRBJ1-1, with D tentatively TRBD1 (5 bases). The CDR3 coding sequence is TGCGCCAGCAGCCAAGTAAATCAGGGCACTGAAGCTTTCTTT. This codes for CASSQVNQGTEAFF.